What follows describes a single T cell receptor (beta chain). TCRdb reworked the 5' RACE reads into one entry per CDR3 protein, no DNA. The sample features about 390,000 distinct CDR3 sequences, with roughly a tenth in its top ten. This CDR3 is built from 17 residues. Germline V gene lookup returns CDR1 WSHSY and CDR2 SAAADI. This sample is part of a study of T cells expressing NK-cell markers. This TCR was sampled from a woman in her fifties or sixties in good health. Sequenced material: blood T cells: a sorted CD56 or NKG2C T cell subset, CD4+ or CD8+ T cells, or bulk PBMC T cells (not recorded which). The chain uses TRBV10-2 and TRBJ2-3; TCRdb indicates TRBD1, and absent DNA this call remains unverified. CDR3 residues: CASSEWGAGALTDTQYF.